This T cell receptor (beta chain) was recorded in a study of T cell responses to AZD1222 COVID-19 vaccine. The CDR3 extends over 17 amino acids. After removal of 5 bases from V and 2 bases from J, the junction contained 14 bases not matched to a gene. CDR1 is SGHVS and CDR2 is FNYEAQ in the germline V gene. Here immunoSEQ multiplex PCR was the method, and the copy in TCRdb shows in-frame clones only, minus some. This table holds under 80,000 clones, about 85% found once. Here the sequenced sample was peripheral blood, taken 28 days after the second AZD1222 dose. This receptor was obtained from an adult who received the AZD1222 COVID-19 vaccine. The chain combines TRBV7-6 with TRBJ1-2, with 7 bases that match TRBD1. The CDR3 loop is CASSLYTKDRRNYGYTF. CDR3 nucleotides: TGTGCCAGCAGCCTATATACTAAGGACAGGAGGAACTATGGCTACACCTTC.